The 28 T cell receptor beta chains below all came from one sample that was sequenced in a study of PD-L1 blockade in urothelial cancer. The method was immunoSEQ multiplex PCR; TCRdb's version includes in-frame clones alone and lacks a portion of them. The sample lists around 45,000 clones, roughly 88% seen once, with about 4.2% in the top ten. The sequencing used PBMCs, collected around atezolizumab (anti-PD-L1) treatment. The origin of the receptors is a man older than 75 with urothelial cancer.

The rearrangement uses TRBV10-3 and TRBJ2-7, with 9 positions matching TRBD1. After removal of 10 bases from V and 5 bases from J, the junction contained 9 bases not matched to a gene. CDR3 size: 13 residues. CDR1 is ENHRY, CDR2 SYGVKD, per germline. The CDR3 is CATRDRALHEQYF. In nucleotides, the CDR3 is TGTGCCACCCGGGACAGGGCCCTCCACGAGCAGTACTTC.

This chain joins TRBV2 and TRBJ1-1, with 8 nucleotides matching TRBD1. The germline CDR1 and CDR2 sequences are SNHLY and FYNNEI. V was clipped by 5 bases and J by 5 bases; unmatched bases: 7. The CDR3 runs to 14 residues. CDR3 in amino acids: CASSNRGSGTEAFF. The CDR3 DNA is TGTGCCAGCAGTAACAGGGGGAGTGGGACTGAAGCTTTCTTT.

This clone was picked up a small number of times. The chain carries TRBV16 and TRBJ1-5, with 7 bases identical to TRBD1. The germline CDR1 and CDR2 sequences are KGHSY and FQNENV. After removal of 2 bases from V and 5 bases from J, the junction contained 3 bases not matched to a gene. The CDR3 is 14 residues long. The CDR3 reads CASSQDRVDQPQHF. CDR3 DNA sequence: TGTGCCAGCAGCCAAGACAGGGTTGATCAGCCCCAGCATTTT. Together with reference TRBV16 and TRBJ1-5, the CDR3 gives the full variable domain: GEEVAQTPKHLVRGEGQKAKLYCAPIKGHSYVFWYQQVLKNEFKFLISFQNENVFDETGMPKERFSAKCLPNSPCSLEIQATKLEDSAVYFCASSQDRVDQPQHFGDGTRLSIL.

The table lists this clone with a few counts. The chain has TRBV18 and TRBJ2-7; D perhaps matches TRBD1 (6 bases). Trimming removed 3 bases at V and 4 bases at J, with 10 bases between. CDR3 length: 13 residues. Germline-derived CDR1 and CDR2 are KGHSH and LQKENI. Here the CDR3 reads CASSPGQQYEQYF. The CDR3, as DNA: TGTGCCAGCTCACCTGGACAGCAATACGAGCAGTACTTC.

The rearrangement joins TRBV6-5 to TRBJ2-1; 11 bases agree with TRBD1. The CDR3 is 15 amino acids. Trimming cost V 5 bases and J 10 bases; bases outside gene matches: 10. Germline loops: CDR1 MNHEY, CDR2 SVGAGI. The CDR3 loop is CASSPWDRGDIEQFF. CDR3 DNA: TGTGCCAGCAGTCCCTGGGACAGGGGGGATATAGAGCAGTTCTTC.

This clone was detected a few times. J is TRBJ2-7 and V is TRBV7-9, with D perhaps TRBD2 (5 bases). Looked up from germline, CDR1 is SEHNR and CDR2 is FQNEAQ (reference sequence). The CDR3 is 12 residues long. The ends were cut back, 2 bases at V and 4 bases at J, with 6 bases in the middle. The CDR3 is CASSLRGYEQYF. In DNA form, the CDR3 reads TGTGCCAGCAGCTTAAGAGGGTACGAGCAGTACTTC.

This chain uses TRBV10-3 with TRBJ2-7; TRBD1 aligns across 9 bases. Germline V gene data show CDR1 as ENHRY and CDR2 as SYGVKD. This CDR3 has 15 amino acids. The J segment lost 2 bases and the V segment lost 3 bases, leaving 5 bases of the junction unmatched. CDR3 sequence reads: CAISEPGQGAYEQYF. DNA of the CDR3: TGTGCCATCAGTGAACCGGGACAGGGTGCCTACGAGCAGTACTTC.

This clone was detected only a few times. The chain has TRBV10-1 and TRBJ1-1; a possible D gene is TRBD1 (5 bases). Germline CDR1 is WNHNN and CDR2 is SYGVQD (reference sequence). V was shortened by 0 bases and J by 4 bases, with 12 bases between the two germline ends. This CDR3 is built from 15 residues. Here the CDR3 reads CASSESSGGTTEAFF. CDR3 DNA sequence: TGCGCCAGCAGTGAGTCGAGCGGGGGGACCACTGAAGCTTTCTTT.

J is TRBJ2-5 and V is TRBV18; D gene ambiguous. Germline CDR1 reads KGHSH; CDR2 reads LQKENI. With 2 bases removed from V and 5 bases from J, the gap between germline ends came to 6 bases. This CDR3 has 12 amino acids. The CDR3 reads CASSPGLETQYF. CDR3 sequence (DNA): TGTGCCAGCTCACCAGGGCTGGAGACCCAGTACTTC.

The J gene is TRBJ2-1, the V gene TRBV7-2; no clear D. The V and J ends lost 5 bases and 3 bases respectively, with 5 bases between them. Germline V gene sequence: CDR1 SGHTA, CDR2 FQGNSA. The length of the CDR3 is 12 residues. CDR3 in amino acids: CASSPDYNEQFF. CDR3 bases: TGTGCCAGCAGCCCAGACTACAATGAGCAGTTCTTC.

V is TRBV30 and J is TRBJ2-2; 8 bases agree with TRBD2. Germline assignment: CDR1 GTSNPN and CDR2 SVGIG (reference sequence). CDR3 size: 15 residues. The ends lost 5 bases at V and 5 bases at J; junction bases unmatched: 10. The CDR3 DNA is TGTGCCTGGGTGGTAAGCGGGAGAGGAACCGGGGAGCTGTTTTTT. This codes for CAWVVSGRGTGELFF.

CDR3 sequence reads: CASGTGRRRGVNEKLFF. Written as DNA, the CDR3 is TGTGCCAGCGGGACAGGGAGACGGAGGGGGGTTAATGAAAAACTGTTTTTT. This chain connects TRBV19 to TRBJ1-4, with 9 bases identical to TRBD1. The CDR3 has 17 residues. Germline V lookup: CDR1 LNHDA, CDR2 SQIVND (reference sequence). Germline trimming cut 9 bases from V and 4 bases from J; bases unmatched to any gene: 15.

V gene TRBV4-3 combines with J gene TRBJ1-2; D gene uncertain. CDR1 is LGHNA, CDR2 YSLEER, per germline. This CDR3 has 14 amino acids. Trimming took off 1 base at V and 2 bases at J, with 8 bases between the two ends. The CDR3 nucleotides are TGCGCCAGCAGCCAAGGACACTCCAACTATGGCTACACCTTC. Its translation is CASSQGHSNYGYTF.

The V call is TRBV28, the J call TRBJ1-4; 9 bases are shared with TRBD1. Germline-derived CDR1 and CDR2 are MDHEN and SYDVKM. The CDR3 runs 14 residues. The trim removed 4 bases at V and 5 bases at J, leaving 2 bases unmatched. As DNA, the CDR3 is TGTGCCAGCAGTTCCGGACAGGGGAATGAAAAACTGTTTTTT. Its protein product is CASSSGQGNEKLFF.

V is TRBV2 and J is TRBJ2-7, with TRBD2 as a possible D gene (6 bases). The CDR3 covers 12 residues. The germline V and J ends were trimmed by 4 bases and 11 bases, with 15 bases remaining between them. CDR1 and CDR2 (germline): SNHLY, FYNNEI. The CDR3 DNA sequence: TGTGCCAGCAGTGGGGACTCCCCGGAGGAGTACTTC. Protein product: CASSGDSPEEYF.

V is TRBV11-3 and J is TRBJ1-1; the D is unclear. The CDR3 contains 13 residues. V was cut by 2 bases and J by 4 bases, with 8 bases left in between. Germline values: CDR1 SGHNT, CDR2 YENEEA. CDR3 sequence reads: CASSLRGSTEAFF. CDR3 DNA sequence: TGTGCCAGCAGCTTACGGGGTAGCACTGAAGCTTTCTTT. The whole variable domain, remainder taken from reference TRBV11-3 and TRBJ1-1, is EAGVVQSPRYKIIEKKQPVAFWCNPISGHNTLYWYLQNLGQGPELLIRYENEEAVDDSQLPKDRFSAERLKGVDSTLKIQPAELGDSAVYLCASSLRGSTEAFFGQGTRLTVV.

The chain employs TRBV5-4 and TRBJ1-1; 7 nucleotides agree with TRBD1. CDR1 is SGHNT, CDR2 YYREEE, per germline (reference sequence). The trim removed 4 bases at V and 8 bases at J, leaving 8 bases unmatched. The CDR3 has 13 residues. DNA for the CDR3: TGTGCCAGCAGCCAACATAAGGGGGCCGAAGCTTTCTTT. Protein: CASSQHKGAEAFF.

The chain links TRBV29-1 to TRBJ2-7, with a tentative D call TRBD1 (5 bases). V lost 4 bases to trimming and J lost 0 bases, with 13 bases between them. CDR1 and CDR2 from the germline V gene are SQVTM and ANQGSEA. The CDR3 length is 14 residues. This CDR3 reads CSVVPGINSYEQYF. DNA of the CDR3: TGCAGCGTTGTCCCAGGGATTAACTCCTACGAGCAGTACTTC.

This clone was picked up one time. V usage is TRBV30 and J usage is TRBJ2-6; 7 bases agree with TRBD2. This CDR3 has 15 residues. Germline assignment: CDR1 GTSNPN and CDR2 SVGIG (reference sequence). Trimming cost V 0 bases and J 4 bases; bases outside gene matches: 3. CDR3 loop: CAWSVGGTGANVLTF. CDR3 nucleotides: TGTGCCTGGAGTGTCGGGGGGACCGGGGCCAACGTCCTGACTTTC.

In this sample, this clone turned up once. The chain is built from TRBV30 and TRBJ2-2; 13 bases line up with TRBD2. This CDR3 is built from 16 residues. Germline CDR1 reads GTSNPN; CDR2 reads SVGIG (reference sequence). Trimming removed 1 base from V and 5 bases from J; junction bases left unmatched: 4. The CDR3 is CAWSGGTSGNTGELFF. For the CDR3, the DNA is TGTGCCTGGAGTGGAGGGACTAGCGGGAATACCGGGGAGCTGTTTTTT.

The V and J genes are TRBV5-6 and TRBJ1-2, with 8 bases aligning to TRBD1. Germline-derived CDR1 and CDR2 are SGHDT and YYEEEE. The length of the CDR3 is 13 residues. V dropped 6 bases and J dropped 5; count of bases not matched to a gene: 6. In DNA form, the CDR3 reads TGTGCCAGCACAAAGGACAGGGTATATGGCTACACCTTC. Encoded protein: CASTKDRVYGYTF.

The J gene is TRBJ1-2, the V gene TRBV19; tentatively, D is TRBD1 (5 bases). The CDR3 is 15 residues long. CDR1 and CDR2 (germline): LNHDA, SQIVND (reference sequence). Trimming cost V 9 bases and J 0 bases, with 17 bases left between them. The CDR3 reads CASSSGNGANYGYTF. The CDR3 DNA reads TGTGCCAGCTCTTCAGGGAACGGAGCTAACTATGGCTACACCTTC.

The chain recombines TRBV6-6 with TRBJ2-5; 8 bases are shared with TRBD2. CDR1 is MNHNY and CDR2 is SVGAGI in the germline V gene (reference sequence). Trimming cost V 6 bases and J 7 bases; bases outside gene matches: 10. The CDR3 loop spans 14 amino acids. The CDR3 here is CASRLPGGEGTQYF. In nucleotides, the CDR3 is TGTGCCAGCAGGTTACCGGGAGGGGAAGGGACCCAGTACTTC.

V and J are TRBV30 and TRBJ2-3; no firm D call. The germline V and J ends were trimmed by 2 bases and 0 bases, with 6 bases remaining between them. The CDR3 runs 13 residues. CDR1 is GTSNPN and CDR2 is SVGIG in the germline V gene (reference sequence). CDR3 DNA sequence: TGTGCCTGGAGTACGACTAGCACAGATACGCAGTATTTT. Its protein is CAWSTTSTDTQYF.

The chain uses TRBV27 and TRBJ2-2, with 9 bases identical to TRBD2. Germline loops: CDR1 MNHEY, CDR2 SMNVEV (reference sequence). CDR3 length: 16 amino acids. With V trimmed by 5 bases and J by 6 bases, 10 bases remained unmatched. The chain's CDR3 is CASSTRTSALSGELFF. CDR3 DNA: TGTGCCAGCAGTACGAGGACTAGCGCCCTATCCGGGGAGCTGTTTTTT.

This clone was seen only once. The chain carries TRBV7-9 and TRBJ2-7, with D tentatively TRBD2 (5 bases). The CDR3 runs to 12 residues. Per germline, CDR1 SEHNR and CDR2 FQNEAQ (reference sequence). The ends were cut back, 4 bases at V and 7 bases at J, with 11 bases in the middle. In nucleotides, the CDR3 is TGTGCCAGCAGCTCGACTTCGGGAGAGCAGTACTTC. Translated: CASSSTSGEQYF.

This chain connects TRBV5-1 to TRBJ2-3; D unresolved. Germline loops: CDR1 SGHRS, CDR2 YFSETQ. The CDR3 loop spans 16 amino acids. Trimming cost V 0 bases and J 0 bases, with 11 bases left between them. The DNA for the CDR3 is TGCGCCAGCAGCTTGGGTGGCGGAGCTAGCACAGATACGCAGTATTTT. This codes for CASSLGGGASTDTQYF.

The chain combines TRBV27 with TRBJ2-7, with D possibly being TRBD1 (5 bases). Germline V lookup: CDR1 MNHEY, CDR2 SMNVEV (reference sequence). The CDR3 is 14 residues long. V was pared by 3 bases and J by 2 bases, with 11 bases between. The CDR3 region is CASSFVTAPYEQYF. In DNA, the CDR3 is TGTGCCAGCAGTTTCGTGACAGCCCCCTACGAGCAGTACTTC.